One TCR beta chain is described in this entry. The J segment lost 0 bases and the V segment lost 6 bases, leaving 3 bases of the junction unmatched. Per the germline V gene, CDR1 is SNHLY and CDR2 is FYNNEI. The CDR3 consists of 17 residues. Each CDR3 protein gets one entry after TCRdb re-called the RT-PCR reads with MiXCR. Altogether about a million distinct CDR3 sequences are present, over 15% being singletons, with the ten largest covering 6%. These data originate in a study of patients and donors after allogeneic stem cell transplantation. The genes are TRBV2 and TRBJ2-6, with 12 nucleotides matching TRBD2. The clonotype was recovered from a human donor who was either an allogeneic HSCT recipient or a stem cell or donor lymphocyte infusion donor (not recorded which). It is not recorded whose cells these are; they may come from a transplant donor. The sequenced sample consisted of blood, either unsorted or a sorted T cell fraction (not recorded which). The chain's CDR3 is CASRVTSGGSGANVLTF. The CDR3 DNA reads TGTGCCAGCAGGGTGACTAGCGGGGGCTCTGGGGCCAACGTCCTGACTTTC. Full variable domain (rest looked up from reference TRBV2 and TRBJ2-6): EPEVTQTPSHQVTQMGQEVILRCVPISNHLYFYWYRQILGQKVEFLVSFYNNEISEKSEIFDDQFSVERPDGSNFTLKIRSTKLEDSAMYFCASRVTSGGSGANVLTFGAGSRLTVL.